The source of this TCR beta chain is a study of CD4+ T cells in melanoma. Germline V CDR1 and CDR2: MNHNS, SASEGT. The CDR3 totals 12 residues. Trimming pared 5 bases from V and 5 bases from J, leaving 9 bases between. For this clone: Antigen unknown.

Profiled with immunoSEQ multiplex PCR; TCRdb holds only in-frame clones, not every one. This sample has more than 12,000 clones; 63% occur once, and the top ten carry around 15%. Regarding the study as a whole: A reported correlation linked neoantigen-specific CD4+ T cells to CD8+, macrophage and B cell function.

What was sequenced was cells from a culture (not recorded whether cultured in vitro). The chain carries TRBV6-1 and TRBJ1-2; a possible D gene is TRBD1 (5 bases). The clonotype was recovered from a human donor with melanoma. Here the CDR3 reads CASSSQGYGYTF. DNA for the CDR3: TGTGCCAGCAGTAGCCAGGGTTATGGCTACACCTTC.